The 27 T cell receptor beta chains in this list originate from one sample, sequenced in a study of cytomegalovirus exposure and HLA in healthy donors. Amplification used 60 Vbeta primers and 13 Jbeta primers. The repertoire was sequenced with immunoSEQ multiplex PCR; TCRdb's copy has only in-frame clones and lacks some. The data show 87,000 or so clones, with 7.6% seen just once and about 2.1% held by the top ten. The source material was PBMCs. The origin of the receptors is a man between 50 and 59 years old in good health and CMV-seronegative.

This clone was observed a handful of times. CDR3 region: CASSLESLTYEQYF. The CDR3 DNA reads as TGCGCCAGCAGCTTGGAATCGCTTACTTACGAGCAGTACTTC. This sequence joins TRBV5-1 and TRBJ2-7; D gene unclear. CDR3 length: 14 residues. V gave up 0 bases and J gave up 4 bases, with 11 bases separating them. CDR1 SGHRS and CDR2 YFSETQ come from the germline V gene.

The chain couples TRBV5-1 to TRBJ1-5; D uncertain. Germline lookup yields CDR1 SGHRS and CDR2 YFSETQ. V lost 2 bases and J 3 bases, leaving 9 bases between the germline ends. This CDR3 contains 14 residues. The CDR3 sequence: CASSLNPDNQPQHF. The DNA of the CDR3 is TGCGCCAGCAGCTTAAACCCAGACAATCAGCCCCAGCATTTT.

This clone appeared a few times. The CDR3 region is CASSAGQIKETQYF. For the CDR3, the DNA is TGTGCCAGCAGCGCGGGACAGATTAAAGAGACCCAGTACTTC. The V gene is TRBV7-6, the J gene TRBJ2-5; a possible D gene is TRBD1 (7 bases). V lost 5 bases to trimming and J lost 3 bases, with 13 bases between them. The CDR3 has 14 amino acids. CDR1 and CDR2 (germline): SGHVS, FNYEAQ.

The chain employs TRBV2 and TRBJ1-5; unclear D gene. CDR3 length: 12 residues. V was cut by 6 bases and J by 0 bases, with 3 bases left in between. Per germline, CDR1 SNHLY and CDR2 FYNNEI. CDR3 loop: CASSYSNQPQHF. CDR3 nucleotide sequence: TGTGCCAGCAGCTATAGCAATCAGCCCCAGCATTTT.

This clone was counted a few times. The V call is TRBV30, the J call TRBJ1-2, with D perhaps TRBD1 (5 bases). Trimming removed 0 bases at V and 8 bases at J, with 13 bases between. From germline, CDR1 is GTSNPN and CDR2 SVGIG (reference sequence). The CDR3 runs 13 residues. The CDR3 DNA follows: TGTGCCTGGAGTGTACTTAGGGGTTGGGGCTACACCTTC. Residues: CAWSVLRGWGYTF.

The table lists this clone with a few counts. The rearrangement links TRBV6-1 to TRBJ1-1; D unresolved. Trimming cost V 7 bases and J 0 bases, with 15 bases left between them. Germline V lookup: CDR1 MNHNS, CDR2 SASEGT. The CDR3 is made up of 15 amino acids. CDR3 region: CASIPPLRLNTEAFF. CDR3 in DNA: TGTGCCAGCATTCCTCCCCTCAGATTGAACACTGAAGCTTTCTTT.

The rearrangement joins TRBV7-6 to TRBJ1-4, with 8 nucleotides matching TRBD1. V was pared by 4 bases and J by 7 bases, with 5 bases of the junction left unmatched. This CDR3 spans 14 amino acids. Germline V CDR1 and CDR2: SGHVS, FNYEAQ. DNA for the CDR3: TGTGCCAGCAGCTCTAGACAGGGGAGTGAAAAACTGTTTTTT. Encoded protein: CASSSRQGSEKLFF. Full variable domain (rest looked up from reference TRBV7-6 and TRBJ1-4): GAGVSQSPRYKVTKRGQDVALRCDPISGHVSLYWYRQALGQGPEFLTYFNYEAQQDKSGLPNDRFSAERPEGSISTLTIQRTEQRDSAMYRCASSSRQGSEKLFFGSGTQLSVL.

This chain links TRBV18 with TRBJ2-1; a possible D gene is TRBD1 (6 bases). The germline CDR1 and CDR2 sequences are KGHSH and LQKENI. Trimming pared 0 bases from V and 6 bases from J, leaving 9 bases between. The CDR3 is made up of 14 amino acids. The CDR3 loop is CASSPPPGANEQFF. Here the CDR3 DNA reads TGTGCCAGCTCACCACCGCCAGGGGCCAATGAGCAGTTCTTC.

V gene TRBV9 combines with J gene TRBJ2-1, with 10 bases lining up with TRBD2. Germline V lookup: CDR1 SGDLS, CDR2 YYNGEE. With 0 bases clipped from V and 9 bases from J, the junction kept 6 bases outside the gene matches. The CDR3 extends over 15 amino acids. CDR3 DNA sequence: TGTGCCAGCAGCGTAGGAGCGGGGGGGTCGGGTGAGCAGTTCTTC. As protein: CASSVGAGGSGEQFF.

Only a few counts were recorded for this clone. The CDR3 bases are TGTGCCAGCAGCCACGGAGGGAGACAGGGGGCCACAGATACGCAGTATTTT. It specifies CASSHGGRQGATDTQYF. The V and J genes are TRBV4-2 and TRBJ2-3; 10 positions match TRBD1. The germline V gene encodes CDR1 LGHNA and CDR2 YNFKEQ. This CDR3 comprises 17 residues. Trimming at V came to 3 bases and at J to 2 bases, leaving 8 bases not matched to a gene.

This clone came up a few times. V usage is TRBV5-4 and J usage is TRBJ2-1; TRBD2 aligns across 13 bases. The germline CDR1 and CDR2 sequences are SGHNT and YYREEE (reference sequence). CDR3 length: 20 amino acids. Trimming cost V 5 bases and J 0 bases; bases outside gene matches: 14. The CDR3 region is CASSLHRGTSGMSSYNEQFF. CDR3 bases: TGTGCCAGCAGTCTCCACCGTGGGACTAGCGGGATGAGCTCCTACAATGAGCAGTTCTTC.

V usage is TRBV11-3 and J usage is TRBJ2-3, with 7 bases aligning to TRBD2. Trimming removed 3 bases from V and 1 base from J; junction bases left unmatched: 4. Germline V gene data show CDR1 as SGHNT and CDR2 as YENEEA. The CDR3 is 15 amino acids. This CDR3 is CASSLGGGRTDTQYF. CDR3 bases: TGTGCCAGCAGCTTGGGCGGGGGACGCACAGATACGCAGTATTTT.

CDR3 sequence (DNA): TGTGCCAGCAGTTTCTCCGGGACACCTAGCACAGATACGCAGTATTTT. The encoded protein is CASSFSGTPSTDTQYF. The rearrangement links TRBV28 to TRBJ2-3; weak D call: TRBD1 (6 bases). The CDR3 has 16 residues. V gave up 3 bases and J gave up 0 bases, with 13 bases separating them. Germline V gene data show CDR1 as MDHEN and CDR2 as SYDVKM.

The CDR3 is CASSFSTGKQETQYF. In DNA form, the CDR3 reads TGTGCCAGCAGTTTTTCCACAGGGAAGCAAGAGACCCAGTACTTC. The J gene is TRBJ2-5, the V gene TRBV27; tentative D call: TRBD1 (6 bases). V lost 3 bases and J 2 bases, leaving 13 bases between the germline ends. In germline, CDR1 is MNHEY, CDR2 SMNVEV (reference sequence). The CDR3 has 15 residues.

CDR3 bases: TGTGCCAGCACCTTCGGGGGGGGCGAAAGCTATGGCTACACCTTC. Its protein product is CASTFGGGESYGYTF. The chain is built from TRBV5-8 and TRBJ1-2, with D perhaps matching TRBD1 (6 bases). V shed 6 bases and J shed 4 bases, with 19 bases lying between them. Per the germline V gene, CDR1 is SGHTS and CDR2 is YDEGEE. This CDR3 has 15 amino acids.

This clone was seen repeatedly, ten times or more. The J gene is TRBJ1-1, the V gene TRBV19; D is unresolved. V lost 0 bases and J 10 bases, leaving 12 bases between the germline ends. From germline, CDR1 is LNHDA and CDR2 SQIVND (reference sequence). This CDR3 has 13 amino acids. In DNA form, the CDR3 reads TGTGCCAGTAGTATAGATTCGACTGTAGTAGCTTTCTTT. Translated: CASSIDSTVVAFF.

The CDR3 loop is CASSAIREQFF. CDR3 nucleotides: TGCGCCAGCTCGGCCATCAGGGAGCAGTTCTTC. This sequence joins TRBV5-1 and TRBJ2-1; no clear D. Germline loops: CDR1 SGHRS, CDR2 YFSETQ. The CDR3 contains 11 residues. V was cut by 7 bases and J by 10 bases, with 12 bases left in between.

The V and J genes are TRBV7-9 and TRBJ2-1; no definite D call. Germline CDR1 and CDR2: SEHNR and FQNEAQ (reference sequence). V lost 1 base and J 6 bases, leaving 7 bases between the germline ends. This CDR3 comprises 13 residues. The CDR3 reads CASSLGATNEQFF. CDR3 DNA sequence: TGTGCCAGCAGCTTAGGGGCAACCAATGAGCAGTTCTTC.

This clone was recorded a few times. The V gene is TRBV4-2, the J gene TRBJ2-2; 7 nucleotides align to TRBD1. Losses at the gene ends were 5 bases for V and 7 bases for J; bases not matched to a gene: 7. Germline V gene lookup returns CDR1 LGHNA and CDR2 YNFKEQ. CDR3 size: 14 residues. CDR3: CASSSVTGVGELFF. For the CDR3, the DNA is TGTGCCAGCAGCTCCGTTACAGGGGTCGGGGAGCTGTTTTTT.

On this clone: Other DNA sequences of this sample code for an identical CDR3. The chain's CDR3 is CASSSGTPNTEAFF. The CDR3, as DNA: TGTGCCAGCAGCTCCGGGACACCCAACACTGAAGCTTTCTTT. V and J are TRBV5-8 and TRBJ1-1; maybe TRBD1 (6 bases). Trimming took 3 bases from V and 2 from J, leaving 11 bases between them. This CDR3 comprises 14 residues. Germline V gene sequence: CDR1 SGHTS, CDR2 YDEGEE.

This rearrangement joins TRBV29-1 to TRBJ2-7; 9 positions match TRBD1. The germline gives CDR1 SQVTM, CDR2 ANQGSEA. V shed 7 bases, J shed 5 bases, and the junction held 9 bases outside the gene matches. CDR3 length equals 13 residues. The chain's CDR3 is CSGGTGTGNEQYF. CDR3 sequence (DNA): TGCAGCGGGGGCACCGGGACAGGGAACGAGCAGTACTTC.

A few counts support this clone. The CDR3 region has the DNA TGTGCCAGCAGCTTACAGCGGGGGGATGAGCAGTTCTTC. Translating gives CASSLQRGDEQFF. This chain connects TRBV7-3 to TRBJ2-1; 9 bases line up with TRBD2. The CDR3 is 13 amino acids. V trimming: 2 bases; J trimming: 8 bases; junction bases outside the gene matches: 1. CDR1 and CDR2 from the germline V gene are SGHTA and FQGTGA.

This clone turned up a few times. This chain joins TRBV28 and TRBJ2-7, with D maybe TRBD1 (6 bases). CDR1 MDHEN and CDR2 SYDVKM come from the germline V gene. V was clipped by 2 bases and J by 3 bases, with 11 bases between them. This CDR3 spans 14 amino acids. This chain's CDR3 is CASSLLTGIYEQYF. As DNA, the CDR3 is TGTGCCAGCAGTTTACTAACAGGGATCTACGAGCAGTACTTC.

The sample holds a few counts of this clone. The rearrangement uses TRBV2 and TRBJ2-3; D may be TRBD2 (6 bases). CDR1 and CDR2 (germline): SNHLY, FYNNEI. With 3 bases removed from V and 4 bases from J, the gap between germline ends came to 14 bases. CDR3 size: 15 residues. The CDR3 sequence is CASSEEGLKADTQYF. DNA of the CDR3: TGTGCCAGCAGTGAGGAGGGGCTAAAGGCAGATACGCAGTATTTT. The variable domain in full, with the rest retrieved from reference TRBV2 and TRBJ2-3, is EPEVTQTPSHQVTQMGQEVILRCVPISNHLYFYWYRQILGQKVEFLVSFYNNEISEKSEIFDDQFSVERPDGSNFTLKIRSTKLEDSAMYFCASSEEGLKADTQYFGPGTRLTVL.

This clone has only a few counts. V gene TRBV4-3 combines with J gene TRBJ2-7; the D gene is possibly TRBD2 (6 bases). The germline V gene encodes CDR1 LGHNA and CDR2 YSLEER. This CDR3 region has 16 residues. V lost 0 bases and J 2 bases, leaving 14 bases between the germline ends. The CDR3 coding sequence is TGCGCCAGCAGCCAAGATTTGACTAGACAGCCCTACGAGCAGTACTTC. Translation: CASSQDLTRQPYEQYF.

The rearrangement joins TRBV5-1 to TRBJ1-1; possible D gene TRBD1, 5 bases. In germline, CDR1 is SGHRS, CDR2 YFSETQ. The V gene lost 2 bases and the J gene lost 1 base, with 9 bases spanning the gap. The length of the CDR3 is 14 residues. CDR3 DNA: TGCGCCAGCAGCTTCGTGGGGGGGAACACTGAAGCTTTCTTT. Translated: CASSFVGGNTEAFF.

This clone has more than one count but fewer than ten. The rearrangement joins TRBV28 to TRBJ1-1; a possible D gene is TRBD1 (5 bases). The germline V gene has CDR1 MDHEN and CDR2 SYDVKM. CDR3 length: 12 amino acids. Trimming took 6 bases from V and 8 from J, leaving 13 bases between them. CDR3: CASSLQKGEAFF. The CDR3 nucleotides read TGTGCCAGCAGCCTCCAGAAGGGGGAAGCTTTCTTT.